This entry features one TCR beta chain sequence. Antigen specificity is unknown. Trimming took off 3 bases at V and 4 bases at J, with 19 bases between the two ends. Per germline, CDR1 LNHNV and CDR2 YYDKDF (reference sequence). This CDR3 contains 17 residues. The sample belongs to a study of CD8 T cells in ankylosing spondylitis. Notes on the study in general: A TCR beta motif of roughly 8 highly homologous variants seemed to mark ankylosing spondylitis blood. Disease-associated clonotypes exhibited CD8+ identity and were relatively infrequent in peripheral blood. Matched synovial fluid from ankylosing spondylitis patients was reported to be enriched for disease-linked clones. A subset of motif variants has previously been described in the synovial fluid and blood of reactive arthritis.

Quantitative 5'-RACE with molecular barcodes was used to make the TCR beta libraries. MiXCR, run by TCRdb on the 5' RACE reads, gives a single entry per CDR3 protein. The sample records around 480,000 distinct CDR3 sequences, roughly 18% being singletons. The sequenced material came from blood, either unsorted or a sorted T cell fraction (not recorded which). The sequence was collected from a male donor with ankylosing spondylitis. The chain carries TRBV15 and TRBJ2-1; D is perhaps TRBD1 (6 bases). In DNA, the CDR3 is TGTGCCACCAGCAGTATGGAGGCTACAGGGCTTTACAATGAGCAGTTCTTC. Translated, it gives CATSSMEATGLYNEQFF.